These 2 T cell receptor beta chains share one sample of origin, sequenced in a study of cytotoxic CD8 clonotypes in ibrutinib-treated CLL. Clones were read by immunoSEQ multiplex PCR, and TCRdb kept only the in-frame ones, dropping some. The table records tens of thousands of clones, approximately 74% of them present only once. Sample: PBMCs, taken before ibrutinib treatment. The receptor set was obtained from a human donor with chronic lymphocytic leukemia.

Only one count was recorded for this clone. The J gene is TRBJ2-3, the V gene TRBV28, with TRBD2 matching over 8 bases. V lost 5 bases to trimming and J lost 8 bases; unmatched junction nucleotides: 9. CDR3 length: 14 amino acids. CDR1 MDHEN and CDR2 SYDVKM come from the germline V gene. The CDR3 protein is CASSPLIAGTTQYF. The CDR3 DNA follows: TGTGCCAGCAGTCCACTGATAGCGGGAACTACGCAGTATTTT. The full variable domain, its missing parts supplied by reference TRBV28 and TRBJ2-3, is DVKVTQSSRYLVKRTGEKVFLECVQDMDHENMFWYRQDPGLGLRLIYFSYDVKMKEKGDIPEGYSVSREKKERFSLILESASTNQTSMYLCASSPLIAGTTQYFGPGTRLTVL.

J is TRBJ2-2 and V is TRBV7-9, with TRBD2 matching 8 bases. The CDR3 consists of 16 residues. Per germline, CDR1 SEHNR and CDR2 FQNEAQ (reference sequence). The J segment lost 3 bases and the V segment lost 5 bases, leaving 8 bases of the junction unmatched. The CDR3 reads CASSRISGVDTGELFF. The CDR3 DNA is TGTGCCAGCAGCAGAATTAGCGGGGTGGACACCGGGGAGCTGTTTTTT.